This T cell receptor beta chain was retrieved from a study of shared clonotypes between healthy human individuals. On this clone: Antigen unknown.

CDR3 length: 12 amino acids. CDR1 and CDR2 from the germline V gene are GTSNPN and SVGIG (reference sequence). The V end was cut by 3 bases, the J end by 11 bases, with 13 bases between. Roughly 200 ng DNA, tens of thousands of T cell genomes, went into each sorted-subset replicate PCR. Authors' data handling: Filtering differed since immunoSEQ provided only junctions, with no quality scores. Measured with immunoSEQ multiplex PCR; TCRdb has only the in-frame clones, and not every one. The V and J calls and the clone size are those of that table, but D and trimming were determined from the DNA. The sample includes approximately 720,000 clones, roughly 78% of them seen just once. Study-level results: Generally, estimated richness proved larger in naive subsets than it did in memory subsets.

The sequenced sample consisted of memory CD4+ T cells sorted from blood. Regarding subset: CD45RA-negative fraction. The V gene is TRBV30, the J gene TRBJ2-2; D may be TRBD1 (6 bases). The source is a woman aged 30 to 39 in good health. CDR3: CAWSVQGGELFF. The CDR3 nucleotides are TGTGCCTGGAGCGTTCAAGGGGGAGAGCTGTTTTTT.